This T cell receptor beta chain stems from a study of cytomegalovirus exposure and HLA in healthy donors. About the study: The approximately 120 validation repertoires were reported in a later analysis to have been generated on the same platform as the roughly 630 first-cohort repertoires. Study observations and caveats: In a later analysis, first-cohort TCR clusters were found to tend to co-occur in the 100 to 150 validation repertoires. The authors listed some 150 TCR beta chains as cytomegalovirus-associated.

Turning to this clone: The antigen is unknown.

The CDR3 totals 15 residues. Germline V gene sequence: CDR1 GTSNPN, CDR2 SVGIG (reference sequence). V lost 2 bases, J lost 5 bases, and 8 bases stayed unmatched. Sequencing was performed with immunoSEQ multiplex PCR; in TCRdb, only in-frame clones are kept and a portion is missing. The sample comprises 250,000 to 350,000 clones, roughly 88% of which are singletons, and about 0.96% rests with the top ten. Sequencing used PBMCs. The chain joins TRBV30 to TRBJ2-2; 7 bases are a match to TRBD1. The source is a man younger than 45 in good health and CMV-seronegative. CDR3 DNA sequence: TGTGCCTGGAGTCGGGACAGCCAAAAAACCGGGGAGCTGTTTTTT. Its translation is CAWSRDSQKTGELFF. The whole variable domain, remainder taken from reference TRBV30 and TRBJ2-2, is SQTIHQWPATLVQPVGSPLSLECTVEGTSNPNLYWYRQAAGRGLQLLFYSVGIGQISSEVPQNLSASRPQDRQFILSSKKLLLSDSGFYLCAWSRDSQKTGELFFGEGSRLTVL.